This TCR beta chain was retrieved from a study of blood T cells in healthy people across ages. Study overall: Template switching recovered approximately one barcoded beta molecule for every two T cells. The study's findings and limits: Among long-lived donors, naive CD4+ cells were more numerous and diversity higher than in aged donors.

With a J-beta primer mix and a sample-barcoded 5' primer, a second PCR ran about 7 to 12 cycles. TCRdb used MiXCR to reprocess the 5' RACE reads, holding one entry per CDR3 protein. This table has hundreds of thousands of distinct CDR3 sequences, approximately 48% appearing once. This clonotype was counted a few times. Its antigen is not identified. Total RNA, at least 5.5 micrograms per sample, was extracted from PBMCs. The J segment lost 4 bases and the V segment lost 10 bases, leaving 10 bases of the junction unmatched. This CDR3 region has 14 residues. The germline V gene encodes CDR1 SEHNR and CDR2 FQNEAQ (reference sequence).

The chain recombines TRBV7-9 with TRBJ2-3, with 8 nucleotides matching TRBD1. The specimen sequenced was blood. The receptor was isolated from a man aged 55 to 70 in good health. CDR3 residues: CATKDRDRPDTQYF. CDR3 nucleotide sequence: TGTGCCACCAAGGACAGGGACCGGCCAGATACGCAGTATTTT.